This TCR beta chain was obtained from a study of blood T cell repertoires in COVID-19. In the original processing: Nucleated cell counts were estimated from reference gene primer amplification. TCRdb's copy holds only in-frame clones and misses some; the assay was immunoSEQ multiplex PCR. V, J and clone size reflect that table, while D and trimming were determined from the DNA. The repertoire holds roughly 260,000 clones, around nine tenths seen once, with roughly 9.8% in the top ten. Trimming took 7 bases from V and 4 from J, leaving 8 bases between them. The CDR3 runs to 13 residues. CDR1 and CDR2 from the germline V gene are LNHNV and YYDKDF (reference sequence).

V usage is TRBV15 and J usage is TRBJ1-6; D is uncertain. The TCR was taken from a man aged 40-50 years who had recovered from COVID-19. Material for sequencing was peripheral blood. The chain's CDR3 is CATKRGYNSPLHF. The CDR3 DNA follows: TGTGCCACCAAGCGAGGATATAATTCACCCCTCCACTTT.